This T cell receptor beta chain was sequenced for a study of blood T cell repertoires in COVID-19. Study in general: The study drew acute and convalescent COVID-19 samples from the United States, Italy and Spain. T cells, B-cell-depleted T cells, or PBMCs supplied cDNA or gDNA.

Authors' data handling: Amplification from reference gene primers served as the basis for estimated nucleated cell counts. The table came from immunoSEQ multiplex PCR; TCRdb's copy has only in-frame clones and leaves some out. Clonal size and the V and J genes are those of that table, whereas D and trimming came from the DNA. The table includes tens of thousands of clones, over 70% detected once. In germline, CDR1 is SQVTM, CDR2 ANQGSEA. The CDR3 runs to 13 residues. With 4 bases removed from V and 0 bases from J, the gap between germline ends came to 9 bases. The chain recombines TRBV29-1 with TRBJ1-1; weak D call: TRBD1 (5 bases). The receptor comes from a woman in her sixties with acute or convalescent COVID-19. The specimen was peripheral blood. CDR3 coding DNA: TGCAGCGTTGCCCGGACACTGAACACTGAAGCTTTCTTT. Translating gives CSVARTLNTEAFF.